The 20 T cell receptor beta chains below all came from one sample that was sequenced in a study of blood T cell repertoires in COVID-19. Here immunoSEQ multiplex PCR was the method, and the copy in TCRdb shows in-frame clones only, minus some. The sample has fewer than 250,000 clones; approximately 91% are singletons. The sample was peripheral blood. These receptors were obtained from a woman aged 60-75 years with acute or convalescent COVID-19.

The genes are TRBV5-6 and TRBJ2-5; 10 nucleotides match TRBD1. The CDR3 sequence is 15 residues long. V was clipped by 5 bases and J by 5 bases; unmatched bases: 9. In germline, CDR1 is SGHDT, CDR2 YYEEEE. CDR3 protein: CASSDRGLGWETQYF. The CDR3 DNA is TGTGCCAGCAGTGACAGGGGGCTCGGGTGGGAGACCCAGTACTTC.

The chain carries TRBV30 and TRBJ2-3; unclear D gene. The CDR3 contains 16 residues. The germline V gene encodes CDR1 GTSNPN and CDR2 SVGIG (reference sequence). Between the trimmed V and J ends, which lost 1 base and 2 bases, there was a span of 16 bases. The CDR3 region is CAWSDKRSDFTDTQYF. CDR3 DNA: TGTGCCTGGAGTGATAAGCGCTCAGATTTCACAGATACGCAGTATTTT.

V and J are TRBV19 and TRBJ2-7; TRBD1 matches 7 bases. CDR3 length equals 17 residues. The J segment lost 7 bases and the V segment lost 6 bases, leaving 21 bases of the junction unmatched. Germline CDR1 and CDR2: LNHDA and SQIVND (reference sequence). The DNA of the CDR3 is TGTGCCAGTAGCCAGACCCGAGGGGGAAGGGGGCTGGGGGAGCAGTACTTC. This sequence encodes CASSQTRGGRGLGEQYF.

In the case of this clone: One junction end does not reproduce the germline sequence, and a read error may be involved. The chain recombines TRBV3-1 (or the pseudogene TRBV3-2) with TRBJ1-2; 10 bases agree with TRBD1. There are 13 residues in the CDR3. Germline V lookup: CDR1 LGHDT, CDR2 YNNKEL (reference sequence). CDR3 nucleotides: TGTGCCAGCAGCGAAGACAGGGGGCATGGCTACACCTTC. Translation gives CASSEDRGHGYTF.

The CDR3 DNA reads as TGTGCCAGCAGTTACAACGGGGTCTCAGGAAACACCATATATTTT. Its translation: CASSYNGVSGNTIYF. V is TRBV6-5 and J is TRBJ1-3; D unclear. This CDR3 contains 15 residues. V was pared by 2 bases and J by 4 bases, with 12 bases between. CDR1 MNHEY and CDR2 SVGAGI come from the germline V gene.

In nucleotides, the CDR3 is TGTGCCAGCAGCTTAGATATCGGGGGTTCTCAGCCCCAGCATTTT. Translating gives CASSLDIGGSQPQHF. This chain connects TRBV11-2 to TRBJ1-5; maybe TRBD1 (5 bases). V lost 0 bases, J lost 6 bases, and 12 bases lay in between. The CDR3 has 15 amino acids. Germline V lookup: CDR1 SGHAT, CDR2 FQNNGV.

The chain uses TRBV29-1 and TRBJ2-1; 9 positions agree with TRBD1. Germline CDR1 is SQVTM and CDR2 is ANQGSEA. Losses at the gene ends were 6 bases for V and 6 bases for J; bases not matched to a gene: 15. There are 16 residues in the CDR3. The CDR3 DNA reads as TGCAGCGTCGAACAAAGACAGGGGGTCGTAGGCAATGAGCAGTTCTTC. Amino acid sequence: CSVEQRQGVVGNEQFF.

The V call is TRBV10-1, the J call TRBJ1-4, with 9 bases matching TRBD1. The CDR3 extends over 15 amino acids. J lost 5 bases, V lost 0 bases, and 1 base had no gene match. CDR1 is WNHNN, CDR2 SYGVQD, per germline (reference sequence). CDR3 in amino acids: CASSESGTGNEKLFF. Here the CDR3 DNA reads TGCGCCAGCAGTGAGTCTGGGACAGGGAATGAAAAACTGTTTTTT.

The CDR3 DNA reads as TGTGCCAGCAGTTCCGCGGGCGGGACAGGGGGGAATCAGCCCCAGCATTTT. Protein product: CASSSAGGTGGNQPQHF. The chain uses TRBV6-2 or TRBV6-3 and TRBJ1-5; 11 bases are shared with TRBD1. V was pared by 4 bases and J by 4 bases, with 9 bases of the junction left unmatched. Germline CDR1 is MNHEY and CDR2 is SVGEGT. The CDR3 sequence is 17 residues long.

CDR3 sequence reads: CASTPEGRGLGGYTF. For the CDR3, the DNA is TGCGCCAGCACTCCGGAGGGGAGGGGTCTTGGTGGCTACACCTTC. This sequence joins TRBV5-1 and TRBJ1-2; D possibly corresponds to TRBD1 (5 bases). The CDR3 covers 15 residues. Germline CDR1 and CDR2: SGHRS and YFSETQ. V lost 6 bases and J 7 bases, leaving 22 bases between the germline ends. Full variable domain (outside the CDR3, taken from reference TRBV5-1 and TRBJ1-2): KAGVTQTPRYLIKTRGQQVTLSCSPISGHRSVSWYQQTPGQGLQFLFEYFSETQRNKGNFPGRFSGRQFSNSRSEMNVSTLELGDSALYLCASTPEGRGLGGYTFGSGTRLTVV.

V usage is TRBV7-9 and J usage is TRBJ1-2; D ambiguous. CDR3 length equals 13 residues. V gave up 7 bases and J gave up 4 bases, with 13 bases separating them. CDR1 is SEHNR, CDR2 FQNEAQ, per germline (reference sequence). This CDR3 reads CASTPEIRYGYTF. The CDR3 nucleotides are TGTGCCAGCACCCCGGAGATCCGCTATGGCTACACCTTC.

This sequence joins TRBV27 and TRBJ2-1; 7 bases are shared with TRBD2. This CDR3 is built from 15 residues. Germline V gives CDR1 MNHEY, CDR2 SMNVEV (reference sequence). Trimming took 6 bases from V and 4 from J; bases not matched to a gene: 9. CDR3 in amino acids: CASRTPSGPYNEQFF. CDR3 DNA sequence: TGTGCCAGCAGGACTCCTAGCGGTCCGTACAATGAGCAGTTCTTC.

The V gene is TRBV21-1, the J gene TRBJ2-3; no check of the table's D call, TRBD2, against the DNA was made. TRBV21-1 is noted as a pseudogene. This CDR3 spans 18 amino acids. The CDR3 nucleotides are TGTGCCAGCAGCAAGGCCCCCCTCGGACTAGCGGGCACAGATACGCAGTATTTT. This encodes CASSKAPLGLAGTDTQYF.

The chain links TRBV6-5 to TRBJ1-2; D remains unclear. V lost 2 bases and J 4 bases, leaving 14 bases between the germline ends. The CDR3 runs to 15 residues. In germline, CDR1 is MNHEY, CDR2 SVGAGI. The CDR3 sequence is CASSYRGDLGYGYTF. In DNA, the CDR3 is TGTGCCAGCAGTTACCGGGGAGACCTGGGCTATGGCTACACCTTC.

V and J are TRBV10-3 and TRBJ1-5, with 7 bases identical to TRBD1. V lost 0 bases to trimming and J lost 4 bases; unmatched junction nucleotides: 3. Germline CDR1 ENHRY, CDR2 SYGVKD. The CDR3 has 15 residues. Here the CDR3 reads CAISESGQPNQPQHF. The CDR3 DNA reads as TGTGCCATCAGTGAGTCGGGACAGCCAAATCAGCCCCAGCATTTT.

The CDR3 region is CASSLTSGATDTQYF. DNA of the CDR3: TGTGCCAGCAGCCTGACTAGCGGGGCCACAGATACGCAGTATTTT. The chain uses TRBV3-1 (or the pseudogene TRBV3-2) and TRBJ2-3; TRBD2 matches 11 bases. Germline-derived CDR1 and CDR2 are LGHDT and YNNKEL (reference sequence). Trimming at V came to 4 bases and at J to 2 bases, leaving 2 bases not matched to a gene. CDR3 size: 15 residues.

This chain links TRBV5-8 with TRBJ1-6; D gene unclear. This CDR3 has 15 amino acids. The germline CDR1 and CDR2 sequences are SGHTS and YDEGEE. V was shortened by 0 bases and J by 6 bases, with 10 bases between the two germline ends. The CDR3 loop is CASSLVVQANSPLHF. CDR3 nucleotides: TGTGCCAGCAGCTTGGTTGTGCAGGCTAATTCACCCCTCCACTTT.

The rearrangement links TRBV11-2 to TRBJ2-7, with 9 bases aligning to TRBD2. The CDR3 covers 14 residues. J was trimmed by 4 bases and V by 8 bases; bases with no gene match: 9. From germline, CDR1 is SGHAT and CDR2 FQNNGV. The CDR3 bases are TGTGCCAGCTCCCTAGCGGGATTAGGATACGAGCAGTACTTC. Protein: CASSLAGLGYEQYF.

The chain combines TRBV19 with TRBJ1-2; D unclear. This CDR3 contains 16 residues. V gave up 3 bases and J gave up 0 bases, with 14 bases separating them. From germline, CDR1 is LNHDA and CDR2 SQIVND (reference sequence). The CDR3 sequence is CASSMGLRKANYGYTF. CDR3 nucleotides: TGTGCCAGTAGTATGGGCCTCAGGAAAGCTAACTATGGCTACACCTTC.

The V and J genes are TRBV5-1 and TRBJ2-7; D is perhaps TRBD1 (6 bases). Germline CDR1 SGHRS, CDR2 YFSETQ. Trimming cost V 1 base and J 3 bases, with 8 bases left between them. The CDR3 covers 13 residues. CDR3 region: CASSLRGGYEQYF. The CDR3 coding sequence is TGCGCCAGCAGCTTGCGAGGGGGCTACGAGCAGTACTTC.